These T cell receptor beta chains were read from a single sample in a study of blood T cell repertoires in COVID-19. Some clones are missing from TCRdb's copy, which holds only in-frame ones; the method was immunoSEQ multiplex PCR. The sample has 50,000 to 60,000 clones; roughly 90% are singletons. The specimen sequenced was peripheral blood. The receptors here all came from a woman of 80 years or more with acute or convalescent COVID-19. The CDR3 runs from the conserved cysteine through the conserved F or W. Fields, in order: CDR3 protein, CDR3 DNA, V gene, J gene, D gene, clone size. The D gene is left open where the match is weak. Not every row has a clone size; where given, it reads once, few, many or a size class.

cdr3_aa: CASSYSGGGYGYTF; cdr3_nt: TGTGCCAGCAGTTACTCAGGGGGCGGCTATGGCTACACCTTC; v_call: TRBV6-5; j_call: TRBJ1-2; d_call: TRBD1; clone_size: .
cdr3_aa: CASSMGATPYQETQYF; cdr3_nt: TGTGCCAGTAGTATGGGGGCGACCCCGTACCAAGAGACCCAGTACTTC; v_call: TRBV19; j_call: TRBJ2-5; d_call: .; clone_size: .
cdr3_aa: CASSISNLGAGNTIYF; cdr3_nt: TGTGCCAGTAGTATATCAAACCTAGGAGCTGGAAACACCATATATTTT; v_call: TRBV19; j_call: TRBJ1-3; d_call: .; clone_size: .
cdr3_aa: CASSASGGSFEKLFF; cdr3_nt: TGTGCCAGCAGCGCATCAGGGGGTTCCTTTGAAAAACTGTTTTTT; v_call: TRBV9; j_call: TRBJ1-4; d_call: TRBD1; clone_size: .
cdr3_aa: CAISATGGYDEQYF; cdr3_nt: TGTGCCATCAGTGCAACAGGGGGTTACGACGAGCAGTACTTC; v_call: TRBV10-3; j_call: TRBJ2-7; d_call: TRBD1; clone_size: .
cdr3_aa: CASSEGRGWDTGELFF; cdr3_nt: TGTGCCAGCAGTGAAGGAAGGGGATGGGACACCGGGGAGCTGTTTTTT; v_call: TRBV25-1; j_call: TRBJ2-2; d_call: .; clone_size: .
cdr3_aa: CASSPVPGAEAFF; cdr3_nt: TGTGCCAGCAGCCCCGTTCCAGGGGCTGAAGCTTTCTTT; v_call: TRBV7-9; j_call: TRBJ1-1; d_call: .; clone_size: .
cdr3_aa: CASSKVAATGDNEKLFF; cdr3_nt: TGTGCCAGTAGTAAAGTGGCAGCCACCGGGGATAATGAAAAACTGTTTTTT; v_call: TRBV19; j_call: TRBJ1-4; d_call: .; clone_size: .
cdr3_aa: CASSQDRGGRPGELFF; cdr3_nt: TGCGCCAGCAGCCAAGATCGTGGGGGCCGACCCGGGGAGCTGTTTTTT; v_call: TRBV4-3; j_call: TRBJ2-2; d_call: .; clone_size: .
cdr3_aa: CASSQTPATNEKLFF; cdr3_nt: TGCGCCAGCAGCCAGACACCCGCAACTAATGAAAAACTGTTTTTT; v_call: TRBV4-1; j_call: TRBJ1-4; d_call: .; clone_size: .
cdr3_aa: CSVAGTDGGRPEQFF; cdr3_nt: TGCAGCGTCGCCGGGACAGACGGGGGTAGGCCTGAGCAGTTCTTC; v_call: TRBV29-1; j_call: TRBJ2-1; d_call: .; clone_size: .
cdr3_aa: CASSEMAGGGYNEQFF; cdr3_nt: TGTGCCAGCAGTGAAATGGCGGGAGGCGGGTACAATGAGCAGTTCTTC; v_call: TRBV6-4; j_call: TRBJ2-1; d_call: TRBD2; clone_size: .
cdr3_aa: CASSQSSGGANTGELFF; cdr3_nt: TGTGCCAGCAGCCAATCTAGCGGGGGCGCGAACACCGGGGAGCTGTTTTTT; v_call: TRBV4-2; j_call: TRBJ2-2; d_call: TRBD2; clone_size: .
cdr3_aa: CASSFGVRGTIAKNIQYF; cdr3_nt: TGTGCCAGCAGCTTTGGGGTTAGGGGGACGATAGCCAAAAACATTCAGTACTTC; v_call: TRBV7-2; j_call: TRBJ2-4; d_call: .; clone_size: .
cdr3_aa: CASSVESRTDTQYF; cdr3_nt: TGTGCCAGCAGCGTAGAGTCTAGAACAGATACGCAGTATTTT; v_call: TRBV9; j_call: TRBJ2-3; d_call: .; clone_size: .
cdr3_aa: CASRGLADTSSYEQYF; cdr3_nt: TGTGCCAGCAGAGGGCTAGCGGATACCTCCTCCTACGAGCAGTACTTC; v_call: TRBV2; j_call: TRBJ2-7; d_call: TRBD2; clone_size: .
cdr3_aa: CASSQQAPGNTIYF; cdr3_nt: TGTGCCAGCTCTCAACAGGCCCCTGGAAACACCATATATTTT; v_call: TRBV9; j_call: TRBJ1-3; d_call: .; clone_size: .
cdr3_aa: CASSLDSGPAGAQLRGTDTQYF; cdr3_nt: TGTGCCAGCAGCTTAGATTCTGGGCCAGCGGGAGCCCAACTACGGGGCACAGATACGCAGTATTTT; v_call: TRBV11-3; j_call: TRBJ2-3; d_call: TRBD2; clone_size: .
cdr3_aa: CASSQVRTGPYEQYF; cdr3_nt: TGCGCCAGCAGCCAAGTCCGGACAGGCCCCTACGAGCAGTACTTC; v_call: TRBV4-1; j_call: TRBJ2-7; d_call: TRBD1; clone_size: .
cdr3_aa: CAISESGAGRTEAFF; cdr3_nt: TGTGCCATCAGTGAGTCAGGGGCCGGGAGGACTGAAGCTTTCTTT; v_call: TRBV10-3; j_call: TRBJ1-1; d_call: .; clone_size: .
cdr3_aa: CASSHSTALTNYGYTF; cdr3_nt: TGTGCCAGCTCACATTCGACAGCCCTGACTAACTATGGCTACACCTTC; v_call: TRBV18; j_call: TRBJ1-2; d_call: .; clone_size: .
cdr3_aa: CASSQAGRVGGYTF; cdr3_nt: TGTGCCAGCAGCCAAGCAGGCAGGGTGGGAGGCTACACCTTC; v_call: TRBV14; j_call: TRBJ1-2; d_call: .; clone_size: .
cdr3_aa: CASSFSSGTYNEQFF; cdr3_nt: TGCGCCAGCAGCTTTTCCAGCGGGACTTACAATGAGCAGTTCTTC; v_call: TRBV5-1; j_call: TRBJ2-1; d_call: TRBD2; clone_size: .
cdr3_aa: CASSAGTSGADVYNEQFF; cdr3_nt: TGTGCCAGCAGTGCGGGGACTAGCGGGGCGGACGTCTACAATGAGCAGTTCTTC; v_call: TRBV2; j_call: TRBJ2-1; d_call: TRBD2; clone_size: .
cdr3_aa: CASSQEYRVTNTEAFF; cdr3_nt: TGCGCCAGCAGCCAAGAGTACAGAGTAACGAACACTGAAGCTTTCTTT; v_call: TRBV4-3; j_call: TRBJ1-1; d_call: .; clone_size: .
cdr3_aa: CASSLGQYTGELFF; cdr3_nt: TGTGCCAGCAGTTTAGGGCAGTACACCGGGGAGCTGTTTTTT; v_call: TRBV28; j_call: TRBJ2-2; d_call: .; clone_size: .
cdr3_aa: CASSPTSGSSNEQFF; cdr3_nt: TGCGCCAGCAGCCCTACTAGCGGGAGTTCAAATGAGCAGTTCTTC; v_call: TRBV5-1; j_call: TRBJ2-1; d_call: TRBD2; clone_size: .
cdr3_aa: CASTLDRENTEAFF; cdr3_nt: TGTGCCAGCACCCTGGACAGGGAGAACACTGAAGCTTTCTTT; v_call: TRBV6-5; j_call: TRBJ1-1; d_call: TRBD1; clone_size: .
cdr3_aa: CASWGGSGNTIYF; cdr3_nt: TGTGCCAGCTGGGGAGGCTCTGGAAACACCATATATTTT; v_call: TRBV6-6; j_call: TRBJ1-3; d_call: .; clone_size: .
cdr3_aa: CAWSVFQGWGYTF; cdr3_nt: TGTGCCTGGAGTGTATTTCAGGGCTGGGGCTACACCTTC; v_call: TRBV30; j_call: TRBJ1-2; d_call: .; clone_size: .
cdr3_aa: CASSLFEGGTGELFF; cdr3_nt: TGTGCCAGCAGCTTATTCGAGGGAGGGACCGGGGAGCTGTTTTTT; v_call: TRBV7-2; j_call: TRBJ2-2; d_call: TRBD2; clone_size: .
cdr3_aa: CASSRDVANEQFF; cdr3_nt: TGTGCCAGCAGCCGAGACGTAGCAAATGAGCAGTTCTTC; v_call: TRBV5-4; j_call: TRBJ2-1; d_call: .; clone_size: few
cdr3_aa: CASTRDRANTEAFF; cdr3_nt: TGTGCCAGCACCAGAGACAGGGCCAACACTGAAGCTTTCTTT; v_call: TRBV7-2; j_call: TRBJ1-1; d_call: TRBD1; clone_size: .
cdr3_aa: CAIRPRDKNSPLHF; cdr3_nt: TGTGCCATCAGGCCCCGGGACAAAAATTCACCCCTCCACTTT; v_call: TRBV10-3; j_call: TRBJ1-6; d_call: .; clone_size: .
cdr3_aa: CASSLPGSGANVLTF; cdr3_nt: TGTGCCAGCAGCCTGCCGGGTTCTGGGGCCAACGTCCTGACTTTC; v_call: TRBV5-4; j_call: TRBJ2-6; d_call: .; clone_size: .
cdr3_aa: CASSENRGGNQPQHF; cdr3_nt: TGTGCCAGCAGTGAGAACAGGGGCGGCAATCAGCCCCAGCATTTT; v_call: TRBV2; j_call: TRBJ1-5; d_call: TRBD1; clone_size: .
cdr3_aa: CASSYPPQGTKNIQYF; cdr3_nt: TGTGCCAGCAGCTACCCACCCCAGGGGACCAAAAACATTCAGTACTTC; v_call: TRBV7-2; j_call: TRBJ2-4; d_call: .; clone_size: .
cdr3_aa: CASSLQGSGSPLHF; cdr3_nt: TGTGCCAGCAGCCTGCAGGGGTCTGGTTCACCCCTCCACTTT; v_call: TRBV7-2; j_call: TRBJ1-6; d_call: .; clone_size: .
cdr3_aa: CASSIGSGLTFF; cdr3_nt: TGTGCCAGTAGTATTGGTAGCGGTCTGACGTTCTTC; v_call: TRBV19; j_call: TRBJ2-1; d_call: .; clone_size: .
cdr3_aa: CASSPGQDYGYTF; cdr3_nt: TGCGCCAGCAGCCCTGGACAGGACTATGGCTACACCTTC; v_call: TRBV5-1; j_call: TRBJ1-2; d_call: TRBD1; clone_size: .
cdr3_aa: CASSLGTGRSYEQYF; cdr3_nt: TGCGCCAGCAGCTTGGGGACAGGTCGCTCCTACGAGCAGTACTTC; v_call: TRBV5-1; j_call: TRBJ2-7; d_call: TRBD1; clone_size: .
cdr3_aa: CAWQGGLVSTGELFF; cdr3_nt: TGTGCCTGGCAGGGCGGACTAGTAAGCACCGGGGAGCTGTTTTTT; v_call: TRBV30; j_call: TRBJ2-2; d_call: TRBD2; clone_size: .
cdr3_aa: CASSRDTSTDTQYF; cdr3_nt: TGTGCCAGCAGCCGGGACACGAGCACAGATACGCAGTATTTT; v_call: TRBV5-4; j_call: TRBJ2-3; d_call: .; clone_size: .
cdr3_aa: CASSQTGVPMNTEAFF; cdr3_nt: TGCGCCAGCAGCCAAACAGGGGTCCCCATGAACACTGAAGCTTTCTTT; v_call: TRBV5-1; j_call: TRBJ1-1; d_call: TRBD1; clone_size: .
cdr3_aa: CASSFQQGQETQYF; cdr3_nt: TGTGCCAGCAGCTTCCAACAGGGCCAGGAGACCCAGTACTTC; v_call: TRBV7-2; j_call: TRBJ2-5; d_call: .; clone_size: .
cdr3_aa: CATSREAGGPLGELFF; cdr3_nt: TGTGCCACCAGCAGAGAGGCGGGAGGCCCCCTCGGGGAGCTGTTTTTT; v_call: TRBV15; j_call: TRBJ2-2; d_call: TRBD2; clone_size: .
cdr3_aa: CASSPTGILAGVTGELFF; cdr3_nt: TGTGCCAGCTCACCTACTGGAATCCTAGCGGGAGTTACCGGGGAGCTGTTTTTT; v_call: TRBV18; j_call: TRBJ2-2; d_call: TRBD2; clone_size: .